This T cell receptor beta chain comes out of a study of long-term antiretroviral therapy in people with HIV. V lost 3 bases and J 6 bases, leaving 22 bases between the germline ends. The CDR3 loop spans 16 amino acids. Germline V gene data show CDR1 as SGHRS and CDR2 as YFSETQ. The run of the v3.0 immunoSEQ assay was at survey level. Clones were read by immunoSEQ multiplex PCR, and TCRdb kept only the in-frame ones, dropping some. The data show 20,000 to 25,000 clones, over 70% seen once. The sample consisted of unsorted PBMCs, taken 0.3 years after starting antiretroviral therapy. The chain combines TRBV5-1 with TRBJ2-7, with D unresolved. This TCR was recovered from a man aged 45-65 years with HIV. The CDR3 reads CASSSPPGPAPPEQYF. DNA of the CDR3: TGCGCCAGCAGCTCACCGCCGGGTCCCGCGCCACCCGAGCAGTACTTC.